This T cell receptor (beta chain) comes out of a study of yellow fever vaccine responses in identical twins. Study results and caveats: As reported, the vaccine T cell response of twins seemed partly convergent and partly personalized.

This clonotype was detected only a few times. The antigen is undetermined. Via MiXCR, TCRdb re-called the RT-PCR reads, giving one row per CDR3 protein. This repertoire shows about 19,000 distinct CDR3 sequences, roughly 60% found once; its top ten account for 7% to 8%. Trimming removed 0 bases at V and 0 bases at J, with 8 bases between. CDR3 size: 15 residues. This clonotype was obtained from a woman aged 18-29 years who received the yellow fever vaccine. V and J are TRBV12-3 or TRBV12-4 and TRBJ1-1; D perhaps matches TRBD1 (5 bases). The specimen was T cells from blood (PBMCs), unsorted or a sorted subset (not recorded which), collected before or after yellow fever vaccination (not recorded which). The CDR3 DNA reads as TGTGCCAGCAGTTTAGCGGGACCTATGAACACTGAAGCTTTCTTT. It is translated as CASSLAGPMNTEAFF.